The entry below describes one TCR beta chain. The data were taken from a study of blood T cell repertoires in COVID-19. The CDR3 totals 17 residues. Germline V gives CDR1 MNHEY, CDR2 SMNVEV (reference sequence). The V gene end was trimmed by 7 bases and the J gene end by 5 bases; junction bases not matched to a gene: 11. The method was immunoSEQ multiplex PCR; TCRdb's version includes in-frame clones alone and lacks a portion of them. The table lists over 110,000 clones, 80% to 90% of them singletons, with roughly 10% in the top ten. The receptor was isolated from a man aged 55 to 70 with active or convalescent COVID-19. The V and J genes are TRBV27 and TRBJ2-2, with TRBD1 identical over 12 bases. The sequenced sample was peripheral blood. The CDR3 spells CASTPGRDRGPTGELFF. The CDR3 DNA reads TGTGCCAGCACACCGGGAAGGGACAGGGGGCCAACCGGGGAGCTGTTTTTT.